This record covers a single TCR beta chain. Assay: immunoSEQ multiplex PCR; the TCRdb copy retains only in-frame clones and omits some. There are 200,000 to 250,000 clones in the sample; around four fifths occur only once, and about 15% lies in the top ten. V was cut by 1 base and J by 1 base, with 4 bases left in between. Per the germline V gene, CDR1 is MNHEY and CDR2 is SMNVEV (reference sequence). The CDR3 has 13 amino acids. The data are from a study of blood T cell repertoires in COVID-19. Enrolled through a virtual design, the participants were between 18 and 89 years of age and came from around 25 US areas. Cohorts were assigned according to the clinical history that participants reported. Donors of Cohort 3 who recovered were those that had two negative PCRs, clearance, or symptom resolution.

Sample: PBMCs or T cells enriched from blood (not recorded which). This clonotype was obtained from a man aged 40-49 years who had recovered from COVID-19. The rearrangement joins TRBV27 to TRBJ1-1; no definite D call. The CDR3 sequence is CASSLFRNTEAFF. The CDR3 DNA follows: TGTGCCAGCAGTTTATTCCGGAACACTGAAGCTTTCTTT.